This T cell receptor (beta chain) was recorded in a study of blood T cell repertoires in COVID-19. The overall study: In each case, the material was cDNA or gDNA derived from T cells, B-cell-depleted T cells, or PBMCs.

J was trimmed by 3 bases and V by 3 bases; bases with no gene match: 10. This CDR3 has 16 residues. Germline V gene sequence: CDR1 SGHRS, CDR2 YFSETQ. Under the authors' procedure: From reference gene primer amplification, estimates of nucleated cell counts were derived. Method: immunoSEQ multiplex PCR; TCRdb's copy keeps in-frame clones and lacks some. That table supplies the V and J calls and clone size; D and trimming were determined from the DNA. The sample includes around 160,000 clones, about 86% of them seen just once. The TCR sequence derives from a man between 60 and 75 years old with acute or convalescent COVID-19. Sequencing used peripheral blood. The chain employs TRBV5-1 and TRBJ2-3, with 7 positions matching TRBD1. The DNA of the CDR3 is TGCGCCAGCAGCTCGAACGCCAACAGGGGAACAGATACGCAGTATTTT. It encodes CASSSNANRGTDTQYF.